This T cell receptor (beta chain) was sequenced during a study of blood T cell repertoires in COVID-19. Study summary: Spain, Italy and the United States supplied samples that represented acute and convalescent COVID-19.

V was cut by 6 bases and J by 0 bases, with 15 bases left in between. Germline V gene lookup returns CDR1 LNHDA and CDR2 SQIVND (reference sequence). The CDR3 is 16 amino acids. Repertoires were generated with immunoSEQ multiplex PCR, while TCRdb's copy carries only in-frame clones and drops some. The sample includes a few hundred thousand clones, roughly 91% seen only once; the top ten take more than 9%. Ages ranged from about 18 to 100 years, with residence in around 24 US areas. Cohort allocation depended upon clinical history that participants reported. Sequencing was done on a sample of PBMCs or T cells enriched from blood (not recorded which). V gene TRBV19 combines with J gene TRBJ1-5, with D tentatively TRBD1 (6 bases). The TCR originated in a woman in her 30s who had recovered from COVID-19. CDR3 in amino acids: CASSPGTTYSNQPQHF. In nucleotides, the CDR3 is TGTGCCAGTAGCCCCGGGACAACATATAGCAATCAGCCCCAGCATTTT.